This is a list of T cell receptor beta chains from one sample in a study of blood T cells in healthy people across ages. Using its own MiXCR run on the 5' RACE reads, TCRdb lists one record per CDR3 protein. The sample holds hundreds of thousands of distinct CDR3 sequences, 56% seen once. Material for sequencing was blood. Receptors were obtained from a man in his forties in good health. The CDR3 runs from the conserved cysteine through the conserved F or W. Fields, in order: clone size, J gene, V gene, D gene, CDR3 protein, CDR3 DNA. The D gene is left open where the match is weak. The size field is filled for only some rows; it gives once, few, many or a size class.

. TRBJ1-2 TRBV3-1 . CASSQDSSGAGYGYTF TGTGCCAGCAGCCAAGATTCGTCCGGGGCAGGCTATGGCTACACCTTC
. TRBJ1-2 TRBV18 . CASSPPVGAYLANYGYTF TGTGCCAGCTCACCACCTGTGGGGGCATACCTCGCTAACTATGGCTACACCTTC
. TRBJ2-5 TRBV2 TRBD1 CASNVRGLNQETQYF TGTGCCAGCAATGTCAGGGGGCTTAACCAAGAGACCCAGTACTTC
. TRBJ2-7 TRBV12-3/TRBV12-4 . CASSIGGGKINEQYF TGTGCCAGCAGCATCGGAGGGGGCAAGATAAATGAGCAGTACTTC
few TRBJ2-1 TRBV20-1 TRBD2 CSARDAGRTSGITLYNEQFF TGCAGTGCTAGAGATGCGGGACGGACTAGCGGGATAACCTTATACAATGAGCAGTTCTTC
few TRBJ1-2 TRBV12-5 . CASGLVGQALGYTF TGTGCTAGTGGTTTGGTAGGGCAGGCCCTTGGCTACACCTTC
. TRBJ2-7 TRBV2 TRBD2 CASRTLAGLHEQYF TGTGCCAGCAGGACACTAGCGGGACTTCACGAGCAGTACTTC
. TRBJ2-5 TRBV12-3/TRBV12-4 TRBD1 CASSRGTGTQETQYF TGTGCCAGCAGTAGGGGGACAGGGACCCAAGAGACCCAGTACTTC
. TRBJ2-5 TRBV18 TRBD1 CASADRGETQYF TGTGCCAGCGCCGACAGGGGGGAGACCCAGTACTTC
few TRBJ1-5 TRBV12-3/TRBV12-4 . CASSFGVGSGNQPQHF TGTGCCAGCAGTTTTGGTGTCGGGTCGGGCAATCAGCCCCAGCATTTT
. TRBJ2-1 TRBV28 . CASNPSGFSGNEQFF TGTGCCAGCAATCCAAGCGGGTTTTCGGGCAATGAGCAGTTCTTC
. TRBJ2-1 TRBV27 . CASSFHSNNEQFF TGTGCCAGCAGTTTCCATAGTAACAATGAGCAGTTCTTC
. TRBJ2-1 TRBV20-1 . CSARYSVPRNEQFF TGCAGTGCCCGGTACAGTGTCCCTAGAAATGAGCAGTTCTTC
. TRBJ1-5 TRBV3-1 . CASSQDNSNQPQHF TGTGCCAGCAGCCAAGATAATAGCAATCAGCCCCAGCATTTT
. TRBJ2-7 TRBV5-4 . CASSRNTPHEQYF TGTGCCAGCAGCCGAAATACACCCCACGAGCAGTACTTC
. TRBJ2-1 TRBV7-2 . CASSYGRYNEQFF TGTGCCAGCAGCTACGGACGGTACAATGAGCAGTTCTTC
few TRBJ2-7 TRBV9 . CASSVGTSYEQYF TGTGCCAGCAGCGTCGGGACCTCCTACGAGCAGTACTTC
. TRBJ1-2 TRBV9 . CASSGPYGYTF TGTGCCAGCAGCGGGCCCTATGGCTACACCTTC
. TRBJ2-6 TRBV10-3 . CAISESVSPSGANVLTF TGTGCCATCAGTGAGTCCGTTTCCCCCTCTGGGGCCAACGTCCTGACTTTC
few TRBJ2-3 TRBV6-1 . CASSPDVAGSTDTQYF TGTGCCAGCAGTCCTGACGTGGCGGGTAGCACAGATACGCAGTATTTT
. TRBJ1-1 TRBV7-2 . CASSLMGAVNTEAFF TGTGCCAGCAGCTTGATGGGGGCCGTGAACACTGAAGCTTTCTTT
. TRBJ1-2 TRBV27 . CASSLSRDTVYGYTF TGTGCCAGCAGTTTAAGTAGGGACACCGTCTATGGCTACACCTTC
. TRBJ2-5 TRBV10-3 TRBD1 CAISDRTRDSQKETQYF TGTGCCATCAGTGATAGGACCCGGGACAGCCAAAAAGAGACCCAGTACTTC
. TRBJ1-1 TRBV20-1 . CSAETGTEAFF TGCAGTGCGGAAACGGGGACTGAAGCTTTCTTT
. TRBJ2-3 TRBV29-1 TRBD1 CSVTGASSDTQYF TGCAGCGTTACAGGGGCATCGTCAGATACGCAGTATTTT
. TRBJ2-3 TRBV20-1 . CSARSQGGDTQYF TGCAGTGCCCGAAGCCAGGGGGGAGATACGCAGTATTTT
. TRBJ2-5 TRBV6-5 . CASSSWQTKYF TGTGCCAGCAGTTCCTGGCAAACAAAGTACTTC
. TRBJ1-1 TRBV20-1 . CSARDRSGRMNTEAFF TGCAGTGCTAGAGATAGGTCCGGACGGATGAACACTGAAGCTTTCTTT
. TRBJ1-1 TRBV6-1 . CASSVQPGEVDTEAFF TGTGCCAGCAGTGTGCAACCCGGAGAGGTGGACACTGAAGCTTTCTTT
. TRBJ2-5 TRBV10-3 . CAISDRTGETQYF TGTGCCATCAGTGACAGGACTGGAGAGACCCAGTACTTC
few TRBJ2-3 TRBV5-1 . CASSPDQGTVTDTQYF TGCGCCAGCAGCCCGGATCAAGGGACGGTCACAGATACGCAGTATTTT
few TRBJ1-2 TRBV4-2 . CASSQDETGGYTF TGTGCCAGCAGCCAAGATGAGACGGGAGGCTACACCTTC
. TRBJ2-5 TRBV28 TRBD2 CASSPPGLAGDGQYF TGTGCCAGCAGTCCCCCTGGACTAGCGGGAGACGGGCAGTACTTC
. TRBJ2-7 TRBV6-5 . CASSPRRESGEQYF TGTGCCAGCAGTCCCCGCAGGGAGTCAGGCGAGCAGTACTTC
few TRBJ2-1 TRBV20-1 TRBD2 CSAPRAGGANEQFF TGCAGTGCCCCCCGGGCCGGGGGGGCCAATGAGCAGTTCTTC
. TRBJ1-1 TRBV3-1 . CASSQDLGTQAEAFF TGTGCCAGCAGCCAAGATCTGGGGACACAGGCAGAAGCTTTCTTT
few TRBJ2-4 TRBV29-1 . CSVEPSGGTQYF TGCAGCGTTGAACCCTCGGGTGGAACTCAGTACTTC
. TRBJ2-3 TRBV28 . CDSSFGGSTDTQYF TGTGACAGCAGTTTTGGGGGGAGCACAGATACGCAGTATTTT
. TRBJ2-6 TRBV7-6 TRBD1 CASSLGQGRINSGANVLTF TGTGCCAGCAGCCTAGGACAGGGAAGGATCAACTCTGGGGCCAACGTCCTGACTTTC
. TRBJ2-7 TRBV20-1 . CSARTPRSYEQYF TGCAGTGCCAGGACACCCCGCTCCTACGAGCAGTACTTC
. TRBJ2-1 TRBV5-6 TRBD2 CASSPPGLRSYEQFF TGTGCCAGCAGCCCACCGGGACTACGTTCATATGAGCAGTTCTTC
once TRBJ2-2 TRBV29-1 . CSVEELTGELFF TGCAGCGTTGAAGAGCTCACCGGGGAGCTGTTTTTT
many TRBJ2-3 TRBV20-1 . CSASSLGGPSTDTQYF TGCAGTGCTAGTTCTCTGGGCGGACCTAGCACAGATACGCAGTATTTT
. TRBJ2-5 TRBV20-1 . CSAREGGQQETQYF TGCAGTGCTAGAGAGGGGGGACAACAAGAGACCCAGTACTTC
. TRBJ1-2 TRBV5-1 . CASSQRIGTSFYGYTF TGCGCCAGCAGCCAAAGAATCGGGACATCGTTCTACGGCTACACCTTC
. TRBJ1-5 TRBV2 TRBD1 CASSPGQVTQPQHF TGTGCCAGCAGCCCGGGACAGGTCACCCAGCCCCAGCATTTT
once TRBJ2-3 TRBV7-3 . CASGQASTDTQYF TGTGCCAGCGGCCAGGCCAGCACAGATACGCAGTATTTT
. TRBJ2-7 TRBV27 TRBD1 CASSTTGTEKYF TGTGCCAGCAGTACGACCGGGACAGAGAAGTACTTC
. TRBJ1-4 TRBV29-1 TRBD1 CSVEGDRGELSEKLFF TGCAGCGTTGAAGGGGACAGGGGAGAGCTCTCGGAAAAACTGTTTTTT
. TRBJ1-2 TRBV5-1 . CASSTGQNDNYGYTF TGCGCCAGCAGCACAGGCCAAAATGACAACTATGGCTACACCTTC
. TRBJ2-3 TRBV20-1 . CSKKKGTDTDTQYF TGCAGTAAAAAAAAGGGGACGGACACAGATACGCAGTATTTT
once TRBJ1-5 TRBV20-1 TRBD1 CSAIRDRGGNQPQHF TGCAGTGCTATCCGGGACAGGGGTGGCAATCAGCCCCAGCATTTT